The present TCR beta chain was sequenced within a study of shared clonotypes between healthy human individuals. Assay used: immunoSEQ multiplex PCR; TCRdb lists only in-frame clones, some missing. The sample records 2 million to 2.5 million clones, less than 95% being singletons. The CDR3 extends over 14 amino acids. Germline CDR1 MNHEY, CDR2 SMNVEV (reference sequence). Unmatched junction bases numbered 7, after V lost 6 bases and J lost 5 bases. This clone was detected only once. Other DNA sequences in the same sample also yield this CDR3. V is TRBV27 and J is TRBJ1-2; 9 bases match TRBD1. The receptor comes from a man aged 18 to 29 in good health. Some clones in this sample may be carry-over from other donors' samples. The sequenced sample consisted of naive CD4+ T cells from PBMCs. Subset here: CD45RA+ positively selected. CDR3 sequence: CASSLGQGIYGYTF. CDR3 nucleotides: TGTGCCAGCAGCCTCGGACAGGGGATTTATGGCTACACCTTC.